The clone carrying this TCR beta chain was seen a few times. Its specificity is unknown. This sample stems from a study of T cell repertoires in cytomegalovirus infection. Across the whole study: Public TCR beta signature analysis indicated the presence of both CMV infection and matching HLA type. Study-wide points: The response measured ex vivo was dominated by TCR beta clonotypes (HLA-C-restricted and CMV-specific).

V lost 3 bases to trimming and J lost 1 base, with 22 bases between them. The CDR3 has 18 amino acids. TCRdb re-derived calls from the reads in MiXCR, one entry per CDR3 protein. Among 450,000 to 650,000 distinct CDR3 sequences listed, 40% were seen once. This receptor was taken from a human donor in good health (CMV status not recorded). Some clones in this sample may be carry-over from other donors' samples. The chain uses TRBV12-3 or TRBV12-4 and TRBJ2-7; a weak D match, TRBD1 (6 bases). The sample here was cultured PBMCs, taken from culture after CMV antigen stimulation. CDR3 sequence: CASSLGAPWTASSYEQYF. The CDR3, as DNA: TGTGCCAGCAGTTTGGGGGCCCCCTGGACAGCTTCTTCCTACGAGCAGTACTTC.